This record covers a single TCR beta chain. The clone's antigen remains unknown. One base away there is no much larger clone; base qualities are not given. This entry comes from a study of early T cells in non-severe SARS-CoV-2 infection (dated by TCRdb to the early 2020s). General notes on the study: Because TCR sequencing relied on bulk RNA taken from unsorted whole blood, pairing of alpha and beta chains was not possible. What the work shows at the level of the full study, not this receptor alone: VDJdb matching was skewed toward anti-spike CD8 responses and likely underestimated virus-specific expansions, missing private and CD4 specificities.

The library was produced with 5' RACE. The instrument given in TCRdb is NextSeq 500. Unique molecular identifiers were attached to individual cDNA molecules in the TCR library protocol so that sequencing error and PCR bias could be corrected. TCR alpha and beta chains were both sequenced, and the abundances of alpha and beta sequences in each sample were closely correlated with each other. In the original analysis: Decombinator V4 was used to perform V gene, J gene and CDR3 annotation of TCR sequences. TCRs were defined as expanded if a significant change between any two time points was detected under a Poisson model with p below 0.0001. TCR abundances were normalised to the total number of TCRs sequenced per sample and expressed as counts per million. MAIT TCRs were defined by TRAV1-2 paired with TRAJ12, TRAJ20 or TRAJ33, and iNKT TCRs by TRAV10 paired with TRAJ18. VDJdb, accessed 1 November 2021, was searched for CMV, EBV and SARS-CoV-2 annotated TCRs, excluding TCRs annotated for multiple antigens. The raw public data were reprocessed by TCRdb itself: fastp quality trimming at Q25, MiXCR clonotype calling, in-frame beta chains only. Here each entry gathers all rows of one CDR3 protein and keeps the most common genes and DNA. These V and J calls rely on TCRdb rather than the paper's analysis. This sample is represented by 80,000 to 100,000 distinct CDR3 sequences; around 15% of them were singletons. The ten most abundant clones make up over 6.5% of the sample.

Trimming removed 3 bases from V and 7 bases from J, leaving 13 bases between the germline ends. For CDR1 and CDR2, the germline V gene (reference sequence) lists MNHEY and SMNVEV. The CDR3 runs 13 residues from the cysteine to the phenylalanine. The DNA shown is the 39-base CDR3, in frame from base 1. This was a case-control study nested in a cohort of healthcare workers in London, UK, who had nasopharyngeal swab PCR tests and blood samples taken every week. Healthcare workers were recruited during the week of the UK lockdown, between 23 and 31 March 2020, and followed weekly for up to roughly 15 weeks.

The chain is made from TRBV27 and TRBJ2-7; TRBD2 is perhaps the D gene, given 5 matching bases. Material: whole blood. The receptor was isolated from an adult who was a healthcare worker with PCR-confirmed SARS-CoV-2 infection or an uninfected control (not recorded which). The CDR3 protein is CASSLGLRGEQYF. The sequence in DNA is TGTGCCAGCAGTTTGGGGTTGAGAGGGGAGCAGTACTTC.